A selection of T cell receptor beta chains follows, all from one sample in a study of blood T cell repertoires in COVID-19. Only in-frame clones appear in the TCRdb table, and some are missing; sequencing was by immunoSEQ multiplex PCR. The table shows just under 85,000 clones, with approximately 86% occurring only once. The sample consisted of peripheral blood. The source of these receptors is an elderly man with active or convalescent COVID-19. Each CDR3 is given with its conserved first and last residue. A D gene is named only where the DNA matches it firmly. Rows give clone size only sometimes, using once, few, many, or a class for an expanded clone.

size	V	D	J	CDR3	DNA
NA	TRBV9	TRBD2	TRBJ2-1	CASSAGPSGMGQFF	TGTGCCAGCAGCGCCGGGCCTAGCGGGATGGGGCAGTTCTTC
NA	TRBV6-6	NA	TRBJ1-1	CASSSLTENTEAFF	TGTGCCAGCAGTTCCCTTACAGAGAACACTGAAGCTTTCTTT
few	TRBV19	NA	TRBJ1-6	CASSIYGPATPNSPLHF	TGTGCCAGTAGTATATATGGGCCGGCCACCCCTAATTCACCCCTCCACTTT
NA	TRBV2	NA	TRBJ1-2	CASQVEGVTNYGYTF	TGTGCCAGCCAGGTTGAAGGGGTTACAAACTATGGCTACACCTTC
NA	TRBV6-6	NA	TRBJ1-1	CASSYPEHEMNTEAFF	TGTGCCAGCAGTTACCCAGAACACGAAATGAACACTGAAGCTTTCTTT
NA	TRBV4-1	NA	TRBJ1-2	CASSREIEGFNYGYTF	TGCGCCAGCAGCCGAGAAATCGAGGGATTTAACTATGGCTACACCTTC
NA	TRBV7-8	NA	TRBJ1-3	CASSLNSYPSGNTIYF	TGTGCCAGCAGCTTAAACAGCTACCCTTCTGGAAACACCATATATTTT
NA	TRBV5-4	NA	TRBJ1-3	CASSRSGSSSGNTIYF	TGTGCCAGCAGCCGGAGCGGGAGCAGCTCTGGAAACACCATATATTTT
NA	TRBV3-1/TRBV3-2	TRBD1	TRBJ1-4	CASSGQGVLATNEKLFF	TGTGCCAGCAGCGGACAGGGAGTATTGGCAACTAATGAAAAACTGTTTTTT
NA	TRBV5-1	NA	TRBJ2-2	CASSLAGGHGGELFF	TGCGCCAGCAGCTTGGCCGGGGGGCACGGCGGGGAGCTGTTTTTT
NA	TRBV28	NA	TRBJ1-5	CASSSSRELANQPQHF	TGTGCCAGCAGTTCCTCGCGGGAATTGGCAAATCAGCCCCAGCATTTT
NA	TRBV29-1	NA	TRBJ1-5	CSVGEETQHF	TGCAGCGTGGGAGAAGAGACCCAGCATTTT
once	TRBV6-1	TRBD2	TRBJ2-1	CASSEGPSGNNEQFF	TGTGCCAGCAGTGAAGGTCCTAGCGGTAACAATGAGCAGTTCTTC
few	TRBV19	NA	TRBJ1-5	CASREGGFNQPQHF	TGTGCCAGCAGGGAGGGGGGGTTCAATCAGCCCCAGCATTTT
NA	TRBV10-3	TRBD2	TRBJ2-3	CAISELWLADTTDTQYF	TGTGCCATCAGTGAACTGTGGCTAGCGGATACCACAGATACGCAGTATTTT
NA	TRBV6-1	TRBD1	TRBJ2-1	CASSEDRGHHNEQFF	TGTGCCAGCAGTGAGGACAGGGGGCATCACAATGAGCAGTTCTTC
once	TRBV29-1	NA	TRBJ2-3	CSAPSSAGRTQYF	TGCAGCGCCCCCTCCTCCGCGGGGCGTACGCAGTATTTT
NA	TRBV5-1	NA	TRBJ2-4	CASTDEENIQYF	TGCGCCAGCACCGACGAGGAAAACATTCAGTACTTC
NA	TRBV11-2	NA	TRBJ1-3	CASSNRYGSGNTIYF	TGTGCCAGCAGCAACCGCTACGGCTCTGGAAACACCATATATTTT
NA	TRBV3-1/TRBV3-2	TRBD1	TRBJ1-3	CASSQYRQGLGLGADTIYF	TGTGCCAGCAGCCAATACAGACAGGGTCTAGGATTGGGTGCGGACACCATATATTTT
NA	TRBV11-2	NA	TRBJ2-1	CASSLQLVLSNEQFF	TGTGCCAGCAGCCTACAACTAGTTCTAAGCAATGAGCAGTTCTTC
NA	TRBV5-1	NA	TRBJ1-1	CASSLGARTEAFF	TGCGCCAGCAGCTTGGGGGCCCGTACTGAAGCTTTCTTT
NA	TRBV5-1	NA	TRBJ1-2	CASSPMGQMLYGYTF	TGCGCCAGCAGCCCCATGGGCCAGATGTTATATGGCTACACCTTC
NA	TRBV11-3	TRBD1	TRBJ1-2	CASSFGQGEYGYTF	TGTGCCAGCAGCTTCGGACAGGGCGAATATGGCTACACCTTC
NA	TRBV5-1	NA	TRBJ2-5	CASSLVGGTETQYF	TGCGCCAGCAGCTTGGTTGGGGGCACAGAGACCCAGTACTTC
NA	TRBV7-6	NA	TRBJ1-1	CASSLVWGATEAFF	TGTGCCAGCAGCTTAGTTTGGGGAGCGACTGAAGCTTTCTTT
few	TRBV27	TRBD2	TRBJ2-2	CASSFLLAGGRSGELFF	TGTGCCAGCAGCTTCCTCCTAGCGGGAGGGCGCAGCGGGGAGCTGTTTTTT
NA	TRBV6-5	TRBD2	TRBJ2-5	CASRLAGEQETQYF	TGTGCCAGCCGGCTAGCGGGGGAACAAGAGACCCAGTACTTC
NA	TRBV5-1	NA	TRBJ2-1	CASSFGSFNEQFF	TGCGCCAGCAGCTTCGGGAGTTTCAATGAGCAGTTCTTC
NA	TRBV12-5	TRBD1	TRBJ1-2	CASGLQLQRGHKEDYTF	TGTGCTAGTGGTTTACAATTACAGAGGGGGCACAAGGAGGACTACACCTTC
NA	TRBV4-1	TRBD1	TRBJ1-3	CASSHRTGTGNTIYF	TGCGCCAGCAGCCATCGGACAGGGACTGGAAACACCATATATTTT
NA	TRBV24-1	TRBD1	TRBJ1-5	CATSDSRTGHNQPQHF	TGTGCCACCAGTGACTCGAGGACAGGGCACAATCAGCCCCAGCATTTT
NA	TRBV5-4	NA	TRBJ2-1	CASSRDYNEQFF	TGTGCCAGCAGCCGGGACTACAATGAGCAGTTCTTC
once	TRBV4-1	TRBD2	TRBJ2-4	CASSQEFGGGAKNIQYF	TGCGCCAGCAGCCAAGAATTCGGCGGGGGAGCCAAAAACATTCAGTACTTC
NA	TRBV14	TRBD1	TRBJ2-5	CASSRDRGYETQYF	TGTGCCAGCAGCCGTGACAGGGGATATGAGACCCAGTACTTC
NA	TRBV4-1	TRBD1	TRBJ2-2	CASSQDLVRQGDGELFF	TGCGCCAGCAGCCAAGATCTCGTTAGACAGGGGGACGGGGAGCTGTTTTTT
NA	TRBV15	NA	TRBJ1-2	CATSRDRTRYGYTF	TGTGCCACCAGCAGAGATAGGACACGCTATGGCTACACCTTC
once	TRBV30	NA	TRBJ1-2	CAWSRGRENYGYTF	TGTGCCTGGAGTAGGGGCCGAGAAAACTATGGCTACACCTTC
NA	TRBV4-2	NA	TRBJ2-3	CASSQDAGITDTQYF	TGTGCCAGCAGCCAAGATGCGGGGATCACAGATACGCAGTATTTT
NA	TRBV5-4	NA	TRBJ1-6	CASRPGLTNSPLHF	TGTGCCAGCAGACCGGGACTGACCAATTCACCCCTCCACTTT
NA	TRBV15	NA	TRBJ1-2	CATSRDRTGYGYTF	TGTGCCACCAGCAGAGATCGTACAGGGTACGGCTACACCTTC